The T cell receptor beta chain under discussion was sequenced for a study of blood T cell repertoires in COVID-19 (TCRdb year 2020). Study-wide context: Samples from collaborators originated in the United States, Italy and Spain and spanned both the acute and convalescent phases of COVID-19. The prospective study material was composed of cDNA or gDNA derived from T cells, B-cell-depleted T cells, or PBMCs. The dataset comprised deeply sampled blood TCRbeta repertoires from subjects exposed to, actively infected with, or recovered from COVID-19. The repertoires were released in a freely available public database meant as a resource for research on the immune response to SARS-CoV-2. The samples were drawn from the first 160 participants of the ongoing ImmuneRACE study and from 950 to 1,500 subjects provided by 6 global collaborators. Sample metadata almost always included a de-identified subject ID, COVID-19 status, age in years and sex. Where HLA class I and class II types were available, the types were taken from metadata supplied by the sample provider, not from assay-based typing. Overall results and qualifications from the work: The amount of clinical and demographic metadata varied by source and participant and was provided uncurated.

On this clone: Its antigen has not been determined. No base quality values were provided; no much bigger clone lies one nucleotide off.

TCRbeta CDR3 regions were amplified from genomic DNA by means of the immunoSEQ Assay, a bias-controlled multiplex PCR. The paper's processing steps were these. Nucleated cell counts per sample were estimated from amplification of reference gene primers within the assay. To quantify the absolute abundance of each unique TCRbeta CDR3 rearrangement, sequence reads were collapsed and filtered. For each sample, productive Simpson clonality was calculated as the square root of Simpson's diversity index across productive rearrangements. This is the immuneACCESS table as TCRdb keeps it, with only in-frame sequences that have V and J called. A part of the clones is gone; compared with another copy, unresolved V genes explain less than half, and the rest is unexplained. The DNA was the basis for D and trimming; V, J and clone size are from that table. Across this sample there are about 250,000 clones, with less than 90% seen only once. The ten largest clones take up about 1.5% of the sample.

Samples from volunteer blood donors who had recovered from COVID-19 were contributed by a second Seattle source. Each collaborating institution followed its own protocols to collect whole blood in K2EDTA tubes. For TCRbeta analysis, collaborators shipped samples in one of three forms: frozen whole blood, isolated PBMCs, or DNA extracted from either of those sample types. CDR1 SGHAT and CDR2 FQNNGV are derived from the germline V gene. V and J are truncated by 5 bases and 10 bases respectively, leaving an intervening sequence of 12 bases. From cysteine to phenylalanine, the CDR3 is 12 amino acids long. Of the read, only the CDR3 DNA is kept; its 36 bases are in frame from base 1.

What was sequenced was peripheral blood. The TCR originated in a woman aged 40 to 50 who had recovered from COVID-19. The rearrangement combines TRBV11-2 with TRBJ2-1; the D gene remains uncertain. At the DNA level, the sequence is TGTGCCAGCAGCGATCACCGGTCGGAGCAGTTCTTC. Translated, it gives CASSDHRSEQFF.